This entry lists 28 T cell receptor beta chains sequenced from one sample in a study of Ad26.COV2.S vaccination and SARS-CoV-2 variants. Stated treatment: approximately 18 received Ad26.COV2.S at low or high dose, single or two shots; roughly five received placebo; per-sample allocation not given. The samples date from day 63 after the first vaccine or placebo injection. Sequencing used immunoSEQ multiplex PCR; TCRdb keeps in-frame clones, though not all of them. The table lists 400,000 to 450,000 clones, around 90% of them singletons. The material sequenced was peripheral blood, taken in a trial of Ad26.COV2.S vaccine versus placebo. These receptors originate from a person between 18 and 65 years old who received the Ad26.COV2.S COVID-19 vaccine or a placebo.

CDR3 nucleotides: TGTGCCAGCAGGGCAGGGGGTAGCACAGATACGCAGTATTTT. Its translation: CASRAGGSTDTQYF. The chain has TRBV6-5 and TRBJ2-3; 7 nucleotides line up with TRBD1. The V gene end was trimmed by 6 bases and the J gene end by 0 bases; junction bases not matched to a gene: 3. The germline gives CDR1 MNHEY, CDR2 SVGAGI. This CDR3 has 14 residues.

This clone has only a few counts. This chain's CDR3 is CASSERVHSPLHF. CDR3 in DNA: TGTGCCAGCAGTGAAAGGGTCCATTCACCCCTCCACTTT. The chain combines TRBV14 with TRBJ1-6; D unclear. CDR1 is SGHDN and CDR2 is FVKESK in the germline V gene. V was clipped by 6 bases and J by 8 bases, with 11 bases between them. The CDR3 is 13 residues long. The whole variable domain, filled in from reference TRBV14 and TRBJ1-6, reads EAGVTQFPSHSVIEKGQTVTLRCDPISGHDNLYWYRRVMGKEIKFLLHFVKESKQDESGMPNNRFLAERTGGTYSTLKVQPAELEDSGVYFCASSERVHSPLHFGNGTRLTVT.

V gene TRBV19 combines with J gene TRBJ2-3, with TRBD1 identical over 7 bases. The germline V gene encodes CDR1 LNHDA and CDR2 SQIVND (reference sequence). The CDR3 is 15 residues long. Trimming removed 7 bases from V and 1 base from J; junction bases left unmatched: 8. CDR3 protein: CASKLTGSRTDTQYF. CDR3 DNA: TGTGCCAGTAAATTGACAGGGAGCCGCACAGATACGCAGTATTTT.

The genes are TRBV6-2 or TRBV6-3 and TRBJ1-2, with TRBD1 matching 9 bases. The J segment lost 3 bases and the V segment lost 2 bases, leaving 10 bases of the junction unmatched. The CDR3 is made up of 17 amino acids. Germline values: CDR1 MNHEY, CDR2 SVGEGT. CDR3 sequence: CASSYGDREEDHYGYTF. For the CDR3, the DNA is TGTGCCAGCAGTTACGGGGACAGGGAGGAGGATCACTATGGCTACACCTTC.

This clone occurred a few times. Other DNA sequences in this specimen translate into the identical CDR3. The CDR3 DNA reads TGTGCCAGCAGTTTAGGAGACACTGAAGCTTTCTTT. Encoded protein: CASSLGDTEAFF. V gene TRBV28 combines with J gene TRBJ1-1; D remains ambiguous. This CDR3 contains 12 residues. With 2 bases removed from V and 3 bases from J, the gap between germline ends came to 4 bases. Per the germline V gene, CDR1 is MDHEN and CDR2 is SYDVKM.

The V and J genes are TRBV2 and TRBJ1-2; 7 bases map to TRBD1. The length of the CDR3 is 14 residues. Unmatched junction bases numbered 2, after V lost 2 bases and J lost 2 bases. The germline CDR1 and CDR2 sequences are SNHLY and FYNNEI. Here the CDR3 reads CASSEQGVNYGYTF. CDR3 bases: TGTGCCAGCAGTGAACAGGGGGTGAACTATGGCTACACCTTC.

The chain has TRBV7-3 and TRBJ1-3; D unresolved. Germline loops: CDR1 SGHTA, CDR2 FQGTGA. Trimming shortened V by 2 bases and J by 0 bases, and 11 bases separated the two germline ends. The CDR3 is 16 amino acids. The DNA for the CDR3 is TGTGCCAGCAGCTTACTTCCGCCTAGCTCTGGAAACACCATATATTTT. It translates to CASSLLPPSSGNTIYF.

The chain combines TRBV4-2 with TRBJ1-4; the D is unclear. This CDR3 is 14 amino acids long. Germline V gives CDR1 LGHNA, CDR2 YNFKEQ. V dropped 0 bases and J dropped 3 bases, with 5 bases sitting between them. In DNA, the CDR3 is TGTGCCAGCAGCCAAGAGGAAGCTAATGAAAAACTGTTTTTT. Translation gives CASSQEEANEKLFF.

The genes are TRBV3-1 (or the pseudogene TRBV3-2) and TRBJ1-5; no clear D gene. The CDR3 runs 14 residues. The V end lost 2 bases, the J end lost 0 bases, and 5 bases lay between the germline ends. CDR1 LGHDT and CDR2 YNNKEL come from the germline V gene (reference sequence). CDR3 region: CASSQTNSNQPQHF. CDR3 nucleotide sequence: TGTGCCAGCAGCCAAACTAATAGCAATCAGCCCCAGCATTTT.

The chain has TRBV5-4 and TRBJ2-3; TRBD1 aligns across 10 bases. In germline, CDR1 is SGHNT, CDR2 YYREEE (reference sequence). This CDR3 has 16 amino acids. V lost 4 bases and J lost 4; bases outside the gene matches: 9. The CDR3 region has the DNA TGTGCCAGCAGCCCGCCGACAGGGGGCGGTGCAGATACGCAGTATTTT. This translates into CASSPPTGGGADTQYF.

This clone appeared once. The chain is built from TRBV7-2 and TRBJ1-6; a weak D match, TRBD1 (6 bases). Germline CDR1 reads SGHTA; CDR2 reads FQGNSA. The CDR3 extends over 16 amino acids. The V and J ends lost 7 bases and 8 bases respectively, with 21 bases between them. CDR3 region: CASTPWGGSSDSPLHF. The CDR3 bases are TGTGCCAGCACTCCCTGGGGGGGCAGCTCTGATTCACCCCTCCACTTT.

The chain employs TRBV5-4 and TRBJ1-6; a possible D gene is TRBD1 (6 bases). The CDR3 extends over 14 amino acids. Trimming removed 0 bases from V and 8 bases from J, with 9 bases in between. The germline CDR1 and CDR2 sequences are SGHNT and YYREEE (reference sequence). CDR3 in amino acids: CASSLADSYSPLHF. CDR3 DNA sequence: TGTGCCAGCAGCTTGGCGGACAGTTATTCACCCCTCCACTTT.

V usage is TRBV7-9 and J usage is TRBJ2-2; possibly TRBD1 for D (5 bases). The germline gives CDR1 SEHNR, CDR2 FQNEAQ (reference sequence). The ends were cut back, 1 base at V and 5 bases at J, with 17 bases in the middle. The CDR3 is 17 residues long. CDR3 region: CASSLEGVGPLTGELFF. CDR3 nucleotides: TGTGCCAGCAGCTTAGAAGGGGTCGGCCCCTTAACCGGGGAGCTGTTTTTT.

This clone was picked up one time. The chain joins TRBV6-2 or TRBV6-3 to TRBJ1-1, with D tentatively TRBD1 (5 bases). The CDR3 loop spans 15 amino acids. V was cut by 2 bases and J by 8 bases, with 18 bases left in between. Germline values: CDR1 MNHEY, CDR2 SVGEGT. The CDR3 protein is CASSYRGDIPEEAFF. CDR3 coding DNA: TGTGCCAGCAGTTACCGAGGGGATATTCCGGAGGAAGCTTTCTTT.

Turning to this clone: The identical CDR3 is also encoded by other nucleotide sequences in the sample. The chain couples TRBV27 to TRBJ2-7; D gene unclear. The CDR3 has 13 amino acids. Trimming took 0 bases from V and 1 from J, leaving 4 bases between them. In germline, CDR1 is MNHEY, CDR2 SMNVEV (reference sequence). The DNA of the CDR3 is TGTGCCAGCAGTTTATCGGGTTCCTACGAGCAGTACTTC. Translating it yields CASSLSGSYEQYF.

The gene calls are TRBV5-1 and TRBJ1-4; D gene unclear. CDR1 and CDR2 from the germline V gene are SGHRS and YFSETQ. V was shortened by 0 bases and J by 8 bases, with 8 bases between the two germline ends. The CDR3 has 13 residues. The CDR3 region has the DNA TGCGCCAGCAGCTTGGGGGGAAGGGAAAAACTGTTTTTT. Encoded protein: CASSLGGREKLFF.

This chain joins TRBV5-4 and TRBJ2-2; D is unresolved. There are 12 residues in the CDR3. Germline V gene lookup returns CDR1 SGHNT and CDR2 YYREEE (reference sequence). V was cut by 1 base and J by 6 bases, with 4 bases left in between. In nucleotides, the CDR3 is TGTGCCAGCAGCTTGCCCCCCGGGGAGCTGTTTTTT. Translated: CASSLPPGELFF.

The gene calls are TRBV28 and TRBJ2-3, with a possible D match to TRBD2 (5 bases). V was clipped by 6 bases and J by 1 base, with 11 bases between them. CDR3 length: 14 residues. Germline assignment: CDR1 MDHEN and CDR2 SYDVKM. The CDR3 sequence is CASRRTWGTDTQYF. CDR3 in DNA: TGTGCCAGCAGAAGGACTTGGGGCACAGATACGCAGTATTTT.

The V call is TRBV28, the J call TRBJ2-1, with TRBD2 matching over 7 bases. This CDR3 spans 19 amino acids. Trimming at V came to 5 bases and at J to 0 bases, leaving 16 bases not matched to a gene. Germline values: CDR1 MDHEN, CDR2 SYDVKM. CDR3 protein: CASSLREGEDLSSYNEQFF. The CDR3 region has the DNA TGTGCCAGCAGTCTCAGGGAGGGAGAAGACTTGTCCTCCTACAATGAGCAGTTCTTC.

The J gene is TRBJ2-1, the V gene TRBV6-6; D unclear. Germline V CDR1 and CDR2: MNHNY, SVGAGI (reference sequence). This CDR3 has 13 residues. Trimming cost V 4 bases and J 5 bases, with 9 bases left between them. The CDR3 bases are TGTGCCAGCAGTTCACAAGTTAACAATGAGCAGTTCTTC. Protein sequence: CASSSQVNNEQFF.

This chain links TRBV27 with TRBJ2-3; 9 positions agree with TRBD1. Trimming at V came to 6 bases and at J to 6 bases, leaving 10 bases not matched to a gene. CDR1 is MNHEY and CDR2 is SMNVEV in the germline V gene (reference sequence). The length of the CDR3 is 15 residues. CDR3: CASRTGTGLRDTQYF. In DNA form, the CDR3 reads TGTGCCAGCAGAACCGGGACAGGGTTACGGGATACGCAGTATTTT.

Points on this clone: Other DNA sequences within the sample encode an identical CDR3. The rearrangement links TRBV24-1 to TRBJ2-2; the match to TRBD2 covers 9 bases. Germline V gene data show CDR1 as KGHDR and CDR2 as SFDVKD. CDR3 length: 16 residues. The junction had 2 bases not matched to a gene; V was cut back by 3 bases and J by 1 base. The CDR3 sequence: CATSDPTSGNTGELFF. As DNA, the CDR3 is TGTGCCACCAGTGATCCGACTAGCGGGAACACCGGGGAGCTGTTTTTT.

The chain uses TRBV6-1 and TRBJ1-2; no definite D call. Trimming removed 0 bases from V and 7 bases from J, with 15 bases in between. This CDR3 is built from 15 residues. Germline V gene data show CDR1 as MNHNS and CDR2 as SASEGT. The CDR3 DNA reads TGTGCCAGCAGTGAAGCACGAGGACCTGTGGGTGGCTACACCTTC. This encodes CASSEARGPVGGYTF.

The rearrangement joins TRBV18 to TRBJ2-3; D gene uncertain. This CDR3 is 13 amino acids long. Trimming removed 3 bases from V and 2 bases from J, with 6 bases in between. The germline V gene encodes CDR1 KGHSH and CDR2 LQKENI. CDR3 sequence reads: CASSPAFTDTQYF. The CDR3 coding sequence is TGTGCCAGCTCACCCGCGTTCACAGATACGCAGTATTTT.

The rearrangement links TRBV29-1 to TRBJ2-1; 7 nucleotides agree with TRBD2. The ends lost 7 bases at V and 2 bases at J; junction bases unmatched: 8. CDR1 is SQVTM and CDR2 is ANQGSEA in the germline V gene. This CDR3 is 14 amino acids long. The CDR3: CSAPGLAAYNEQFF. In DNA form, the CDR3 reads TGCAGCGCCCCCGGTCTAGCGGCCTACAATGAGCAGTTCTTC.

Concerning this clone itself: Distinct nucleotide sequences in the sample also encode this CDR3. The chain links TRBV6-1 to TRBJ1-2, with no clear D. This CDR3 has 12 residues. Between the trimmed V and J ends, which lost 1 base and 5 bases, there was a span of 5 bases. The germline V gene encodes CDR1 MNHNS and CDR2 SASEGT. The chain's CDR3 is CASSEVGYGYTF. The CDR3 nucleotides read TGTGCCAGCAGTGAAGTTGGTTATGGCTACACCTTC.

This clone was detected only once. This chain links TRBV19 with TRBJ1-2, with D possibly being TRBD1 (6 bases). CDR3 length equals 14 residues. Germline values: CDR1 LNHDA, CDR2 SQIVND (reference sequence). Trimming shortened V by 0 bases and J by 5 bases, and 10 bases separated the two germline ends. This CDR3 is CASSIDGTTYGYTF. CDR3 coding DNA: TGTGCCAGTAGTATAGACGGGACAACTTATGGCTACACCTTC.

J is TRBJ2-1 and V is TRBV27; D is unclear. This CDR3 is built from 13 residues. The germline V gene has CDR1 MNHEY and CDR2 SMNVEV (reference sequence). Trimming took 5 bases from V and 5 from J, leaving 10 bases between them. The CDR3 region has the DNA TGTGCCAGCAGTAAAGACACGGACAATGAGCAGTTCTTC. This translates into CASSKDTDNEQFF.